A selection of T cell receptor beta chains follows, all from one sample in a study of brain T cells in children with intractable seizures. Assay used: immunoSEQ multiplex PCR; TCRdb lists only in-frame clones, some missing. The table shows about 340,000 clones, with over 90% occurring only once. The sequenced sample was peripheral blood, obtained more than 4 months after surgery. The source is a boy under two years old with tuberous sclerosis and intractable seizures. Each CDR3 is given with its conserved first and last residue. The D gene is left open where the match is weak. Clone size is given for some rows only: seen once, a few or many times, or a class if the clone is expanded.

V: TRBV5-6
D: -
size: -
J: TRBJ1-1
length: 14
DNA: TGTGCCAGCAGCCCAGGGATCGGGGCCACTGAAGCTTTCTTT
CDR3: CASSPGIGATEAFF

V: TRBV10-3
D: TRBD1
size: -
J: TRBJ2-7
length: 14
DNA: TGTGCCATCAGTGACACAGGGGGTCGTAACGAGCAGTACTTC
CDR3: CAISDTGGRNEQYF

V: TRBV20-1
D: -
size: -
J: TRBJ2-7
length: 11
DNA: TGCAGTGCTAGAGATCCCAATGAGCAGTACTTC
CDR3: CSARDPNEQYF

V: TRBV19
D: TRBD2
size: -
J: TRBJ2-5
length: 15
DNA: TGTGCCAGTCGTCGGACTAGCGGAGTCCAAGAGACCCAGTACTTC
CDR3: CASRRTSGVQETQYF

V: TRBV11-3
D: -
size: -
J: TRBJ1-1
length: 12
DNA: TGTGCCAGCAGCTTATTCGCAGCCGACTCTTTCTTT
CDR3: CASSLFAADSFF

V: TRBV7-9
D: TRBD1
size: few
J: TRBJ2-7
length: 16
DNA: TGTGCCAGCAGCCTCGGGACAGGGGGACCTCTGCGGGAGCAGTACTTC
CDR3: CASSLGTGGPLREQYF

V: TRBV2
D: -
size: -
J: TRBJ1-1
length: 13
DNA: TGTGCCAGCAGCGGGGAGGGGAACACTGAAGCTTTCTTT
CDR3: CASSGEGNTEAFF

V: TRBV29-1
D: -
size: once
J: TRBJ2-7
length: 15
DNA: TGCAGCGTTGAAGCGGGAACAGGGACCCCCTACGAGCAGTACTTC
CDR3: CSVEAGTGTPYEQYF

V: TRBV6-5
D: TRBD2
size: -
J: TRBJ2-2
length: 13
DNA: TGTGCCAGCAGTCGGACTAGCACCGGGGAGCTGTTTTTT
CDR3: CASSRTSTGELFF

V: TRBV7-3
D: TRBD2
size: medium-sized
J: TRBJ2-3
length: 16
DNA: TGTGCCAGCAGCGAATACACTAGCGGGGGGACGGATACGCAGTATTTT
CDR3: CASSEYTSGGTDTQYF

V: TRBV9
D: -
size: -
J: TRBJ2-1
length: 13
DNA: TGTGCCAGCAGGTCCACAGGGGGGGCTGAGCAGTTCTTC
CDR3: CASRSTGGAEQFF

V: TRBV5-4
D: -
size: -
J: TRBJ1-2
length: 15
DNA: TGTGCCAGCAGCTCCCCCGGGGGCCGGAACTATGGCTACACCTTC
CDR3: CASSSPGGRNYGYTF

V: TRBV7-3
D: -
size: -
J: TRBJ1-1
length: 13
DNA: TGTGCCAGCAGCCGGACTGTAGGCACTGAAGCTTTCTTT
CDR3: CASSRTVGTEAFF

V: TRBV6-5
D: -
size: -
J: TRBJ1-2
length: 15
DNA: TGTGCCAGCAGTCCTAAATCTACAGCCACCGGGGGCTACACCTTC
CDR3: CASSPKSTATGGYTF

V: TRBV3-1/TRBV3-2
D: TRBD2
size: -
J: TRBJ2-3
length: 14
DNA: TGTGCCAGCAGCCAGGCGGGGGGCACAGATACGCAGTATTTT
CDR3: CASSQAGGTDTQYF

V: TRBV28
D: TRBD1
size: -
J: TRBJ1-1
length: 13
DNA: TGTGCCAGCAGTTTGAACCATGGGACAGCTGCTTTCTTT
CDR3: CASSLNHGTAAFF

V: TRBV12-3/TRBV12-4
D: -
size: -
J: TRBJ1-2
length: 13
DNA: TGTGCCAGCAGTTACAGAGAGAACTATGGCTACACCTTC
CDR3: CASSYRENYGYTF

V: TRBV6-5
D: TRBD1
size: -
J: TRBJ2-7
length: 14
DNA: TGTGCCAGCAGAGGGACAGGGGGAAGCTACGTGCAGTACTTC
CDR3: CASRGTGGSYVQYF

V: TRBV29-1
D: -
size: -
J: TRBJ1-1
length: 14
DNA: TGCAGCGTTGCGGGGGGCCCAGGGGACACTGAAGCTTTCTTT
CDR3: CSVAGGPGDTEAFF

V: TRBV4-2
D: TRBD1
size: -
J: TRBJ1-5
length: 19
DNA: TGTGCCAGCAGCCAAGACCTGGACAGGGCTTTTTATAGCAATCAGCCCCAGCATTTT
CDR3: CASSQDLDRAFYSNQPQHF

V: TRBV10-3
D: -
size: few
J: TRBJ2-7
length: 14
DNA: TGTGCCATCAGTGAGTCGCTTTGGCTCCCGGGGCAGTACTTC
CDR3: CAISESLWLPGQYF

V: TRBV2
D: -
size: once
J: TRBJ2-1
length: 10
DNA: TGTGCCAGCAGTGAAAAAAATCAGTTCTTC
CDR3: CASSEKNQFF

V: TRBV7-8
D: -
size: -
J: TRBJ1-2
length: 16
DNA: TGTGCCAGCAGCTTTAGACCTTCGCACCCTAACTATGGCTACACCTTC
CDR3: CASSFRPSHPNYGYTF

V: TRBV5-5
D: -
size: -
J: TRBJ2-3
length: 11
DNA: TGTGCCAGCAGCTTGGGAGACCAGTGGTATTTT
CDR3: CASSLGDQWYF

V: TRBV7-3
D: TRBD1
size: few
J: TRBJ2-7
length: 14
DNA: TGTGCCAGCAGCTTATCCGGGACAGGGCACGAGCAGTACTTC
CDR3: CASSLSGTGHEQYF

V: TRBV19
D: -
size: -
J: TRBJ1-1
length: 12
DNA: TGTGCCAGTTTAAGCCGATTAACCGAAGCTTTCTTT
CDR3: CASLSRLTEAFF

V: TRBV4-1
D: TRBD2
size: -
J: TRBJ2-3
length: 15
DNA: TGCGCCAGCAGCCCCTGGGGACTAGCGTCGGATACGCAGTATTTT
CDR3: CASSPWGLASDTQYF

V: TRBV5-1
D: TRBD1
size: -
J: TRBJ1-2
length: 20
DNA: TGCGCCAGCAGCGAATTCCTTCCCTGGGGAATTCAGGGGGCAGGGGGTGGCTACACCTTC
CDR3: CASSEFLPWGIQGAGGGYTF